This T cell receptor (beta chain) originates from a study of beta chain features in type 1 diabetes. This clone showed up just once. All of the isolated RNA was reverse transcribed, so expressed TCRB transcripts were sequenced. TCRdb keeps only in-frame clones here, not all; method: immunoSEQ multiplex PCR. Among a few hundred thousand clones listed, over 12% were seen once. With V trimmed by 5 bases and J by 4 bases, 10 bases remained unmatched. CDR1 and CDR2 from the germline V gene are LNHDA and SQIVND (reference sequence). There are 16 residues in the CDR3. This chain connects TRBV19 to TRBJ2-5; 10 nucleotides match TRBD2. The sequence was obtained from a young woman in good health. The sample taken for sequencing was naive CD4+ T cells from blood. This CDR3 reads CASSPRTSGASETQYF. For the CDR3, the DNA is TGTGCCAGTAGTCCGAGGACTAGCGGAGCATCAGAGACCCAGTACTTC.